These 25 T cell receptor beta chains share one sample of origin, sequenced in a study of blood T cell repertoires in COVID-19. Data came from immunoSEQ multiplex PCR; TCRdb stores just in-frame clones and leaves some out. The profile shows approximately 72,000 clones, more than 70% of them singletons. Sequencing was performed on peripheral blood. Source of these receptors: a man aged 50 to 60 with active COVID-19.

The rearrangement uses TRBV3-1 (or the pseudogene TRBV3-2) and TRBJ1-2; D unresolved. V was shortened by 1 base and J by 8 bases, with 5 bases between the two germline ends. The length of the CDR3 is 11 residues. Germline V gene data show CDR1 as LGHDT and CDR2 as YNNKEL (reference sequence). The CDR3, as DNA: TGTGCCAGCAGCCAAGGCGGAGGCTACACCTTC. As protein: CASSQGGGYTF.

This sequence joins TRBV30 and TRBJ2-7, with D perhaps matching TRBD2 (7 bases). Germline values: CDR1 GTSNPN, CDR2 SVGIG (reference sequence). CDR3 length equals 14 residues. V was trimmed by 4 bases and J by 5 bases, leaving 18 bases between them. The CDR3 nucleotides read TGTGCCTGGATATCCGGGGGGCCAAGGGACGAGCAGTACTTC. It is translated as CAWISGGPRDEQYF.

This clone rates as medium-sized. The chain recombines TRBV5-1 with TRBJ2-3; 9 nucleotides agree with TRBD2. CDR1 and CDR2 (germline): SGHRS, YFSETQ. This CDR3 has 17 amino acids. V shed 2 bases, J shed 3 bases, and the junction held 10 bases outside the gene matches. This CDR3 is CASSLIAGAPMTDTQYF. The CDR3 DNA reads as TGCGCCAGCAGCTTAATAGCGGGGGCCCCCATGACAGATACGCAGTATTTT.

This chain connects TRBV18 to TRBJ2-1, with 7 bases identical to TRBD2. This CDR3 contains 15 residues. Germline assignment: CDR1 KGHSH and CDR2 LQKENI. V dropped 4 bases and J dropped 1; count of bases not matched to a gene: 4. The CDR3, as DNA: TGTGCCAGCTCACTAAGCGGGGCTTCCTACAATGAGCAGTTCTTC. Amino acid sequence: CASSLSGASYNEQFF. The full variable domain, rest sourced from reference TRBV18 and TRBJ2-1, is NAGVMQNPRHLVRRRGQEARLRCSPMKGHSHVYWYRQLPEEGLKFMVYLQKENIIDESGMPKERFSAEFPKEGPSILRIQQVVRGDSAAYFCASSLSGASYNEQFFGPGTRLTVL.

The chain employs TRBV18 and TRBJ2-5, with D possibly TRBD2 on 5 matching bases. Trimming took off 1 base at V and 5 bases at J, with 11 bases between the two ends. The CDR3 is 14 residues long. Germline V gene data show CDR1 as KGHSH and CDR2 as LQKENI. CDR3 protein: CASSPRATGETQYF. In DNA form, the CDR3 reads TGTGCCAGCTCACCACGAGCGACGGGGGAGACCCAGTACTTC.

The chain couples TRBV12-5 to TRBJ1-3; D call uncertain. V lost 2 bases and J 1 base, leaving 6 bases between the germline ends. The germline V gene encodes CDR1 LGHNT and CDR2 FRNRAP. This CDR3 contains 14 residues. The CDR3 nucleotides are TGTGCTAGTGGTTTGTGGGCGTCTGGAAACACCATATATTTT. It yields the protein CASGLWASGNTIYF.

The chain couples TRBV5-1 to TRBJ1-2, with D possibly TRBD1 on 6 matching bases. Germline-derived CDR1 and CDR2 are SGHRS and YFSETQ. The CDR3 has 13 residues. Trimming took 7 bases from V and 8 from J, leaving 18 bases between them. CDR3 coding DNA: TGCGCCAGCGGGCAACAGGGACTAGGGGGCTACACCTTC. The encoded protein is CASGQQGLGGYTF.

The count of this clone is one. V and J are TRBV4-2 and TRBJ1-2; TRBD1 matches 9 bases. The V gene end was trimmed by 4 bases and the J gene end by 2 bases; junction bases not matched to a gene: 8. The germline V gene encodes CDR1 LGHNA and CDR2 YNFKEQ. There are 16 residues in the CDR3. The CDR3 is CASSRSEGQGNYGYTF. The CDR3 bases are TGTGCCAGCAGCCGTTCTGAAGGACAGGGGAACTATGGCTACACCTTC.

The chain uses TRBV19 and TRBJ2-5, with 7 nucleotides matching TRBD1. The CDR3 spans 16 residues. V shed 1 base, J shed 2 bases, and the junction held 7 bases outside the gene matches. CDR1 is LNHDA and CDR2 is SQIVND in the germline V gene (reference sequence). DNA for the CDR3: TGTGCCAGTAGTATAGGTTCGACAGGGACACAAGAGACCCAGTACTTC. Its translation: CASSIGSTGTQETQYF.

The chain couples TRBV4-2 to TRBJ1-2; TRBD1 matches at 8 bases. Losses at the gene ends were 3 bases for V and 4 bases for J; bases not matched to a gene: 7. This CDR3 comprises 15 residues. Germline CDR1 is LGHNA and CDR2 is YNFKEQ. This CDR3 is CASSQMGQVAYGYTF. The CDR3, as DNA: TGTGCCAGCAGCCAGATGGGACAGGTCGCCTATGGCTACACCTTC.

This clone was counted only a few times. The V call is TRBV9, the J call TRBJ2-2, with 12 bases matching TRBD2. V lost 4 bases and J lost 4; bases outside the gene matches: 11. This CDR3 is built from 18 residues. Germline V gene data show CDR1 as SGDLS and CDR2 as YYNGEE. The CDR3 region is CASSTPLAGGVSTGELFF. The CDR3 bases are TGTGCCAGCAGCACCCCACTAGCGGGGGGCGTTTCCACCGGGGAGCTGTTTTTT.

V and J are TRBV29-1 and TRBJ1-1; 11 nucleotides line up with TRBD1. CDR3 length: 18 amino acids. Losses at the gene ends were 4 bases for V and 0 bases for J; bases not matched to a gene: 13. CDR1 and CDR2 from the germline V gene are SQVTM and ANQGSEA. The CDR3 protein is CSVARDRGSNWMNTEAFF. For the CDR3, the DNA is TGCAGCGTTGCACGGGACAGGGGGTCCAACTGGATGAACACTGAAGCTTTCTTT.

This rearrangement joins TRBV11-2 to TRBJ1-2; D call uncertain. This CDR3 spans 13 amino acids. In germline, CDR1 is SGHAT, CDR2 FQNNGV. Trimming took 5 bases from V and 8 from J, leaving 15 bases between them. This CDR3 is CASSALRRVGYTF. The DNA of the CDR3 is TGTGCCAGCAGCGCCCTTAGGCGGGTGGGCTACACCTTC.

V gene TRBV7-8 combines with J gene TRBJ1-1; the D gene is possibly TRBD1 (6 bases). There are 16 residues in the CDR3. Germline V CDR1 and CDR2: SGHVS, FQNEAQ. V lost 4 bases, J lost 1 base, and 16 bases lay in between. CDR3 protein: CASSSPGGPQNTEAFF. The DNA for the CDR3 is TGTGCCAGCAGCTCCCCCGGGGGGCCCCAGAACACTGAAGCTTTCTTT.

V is TRBV10-3 and J is TRBJ2-1; 11 nucleotides agree with TRBD2. Per germline, CDR1 ENHRY and CDR2 SYGVKD. The V and J ends lost 8 bases and 9 bases, in that order; junction bases with no gene match: 9. The CDR3 is 14 residues long. CDR3 protein: CAIQLAGDGGEQFF. For the CDR3, the DNA is TGTGCCATCCAACTAGCGGGGGATGGTGGTGAGCAGTTCTTC.

The chain recombines TRBV20-1 with TRBJ1-6, with D perhaps matching TRBD1 (6 bases). V was cut by 3 bases and J by 3 bases, with 9 bases left in between. The germline CDR1 and CDR2 sequences are DFQATT and SNEGSKA (reference sequence). The CDR3 is 14 amino acids. The CDR3 sequence: CSASPGVYNSPLHF. The CDR3 coding sequence is TGCAGTGCTAGTCCAGGGGTCTATAATTCACCCCTCCACTTT.

V gene TRBV19 combines with J gene TRBJ1-3; D is unresolved. Germline V gives CDR1 LNHDA, CDR2 SQIVND (reference sequence). V was shortened by 7 bases and J by 2 bases, with 12 bases between the two germline ends. The CDR3 spans 14 residues. DNA of the CDR3: TGTGCCAGTATCTTGAGGGAACCTGGAAACACCATATATTTT. Its translation is CASILREPGNTIYF.

V usage is TRBV14 and J usage is TRBJ2-1; maybe TRBD2 (6 bases). V dropped 1 base and J dropped 5 bases, with 15 bases sitting between them. Germline CDR1 is SGHDN and CDR2 is FVKESK. The CDR3 loop spans 16 amino acids. The CDR3 is CASSQVSWGLHNEQFF. The DNA of the CDR3 is TGTGCCAGCAGCCAAGTAAGCTGGGGACTCCACAATGAGCAGTTCTTC.

J is TRBJ2-1 and V is TRBV6-4; TRBD2 matches 11 bases. This CDR3 spans 14 amino acids. From germline, CDR1 is MRHNA and CDR2 SNTAGT. The V and J ends lost 2 bases and 9 bases, in that order; junction bases with no gene match: 3. The CDR3: CASSDGLAGSEQFF. The CDR3, as DNA: TGTGCCAGCAGTGACGGACTAGCGGGTTCTGAGCAGTTCTTC.

The rearrangement links TRBV11-2 to TRBJ2-7; D remains ambiguous. Germline lookup yields CDR1 SGHAT and CDR2 FQNNGV. V dropped 3 bases and J dropped 2 bases, with 11 bases sitting between them. CDR3 size: 14 residues. DNA of the CDR3: TGTGCCAGCAGCTTTCCAAGCATGACCTACGAGCAGTACTTC. Protein: CASSFPSMTYEQYF.

This chain connects TRBV3-1 (or the pseudogene TRBV3-2) to TRBJ2-3, with 7 positions matching TRBD2. Germline V gene data show CDR1 as LGHDT and CDR2 as YNNKEL (reference sequence). V trimming: 0 bases; J trimming: 6 bases; junction bases outside the gene matches: 9. This CDR3 spans 16 amino acids. The CDR3: CASSQDLLRGGDTQYF. CDR3 DNA: TGTGCCAGCAGCCAAGATCTTCTTAGGGGAGGGGATACGCAGTATTTT.

The V call is TRBV5-1, the J call TRBJ2-2; TRBD1 matches 7 bases. CDR1 and CDR2 (germline): SGHRS, YFSETQ. Trimming took 4 bases from V and 1 from J; bases not matched to a gene: 7. The CDR3 consists of 16 residues. CDR3 sequence: CASSPRTGQNTGELFF. CDR3 bases: TGCGCCAGCAGCCCCAGGACAGGACAGAACACCGGGGAGCTGTTTTTT.

The chain links TRBV7-9 to TRBJ2-3, with 8 bases identical to TRBD1. J lost 4 bases, V lost 6 bases, and 12 bases had no gene match. The germline gives CDR1 SEHNR, CDR2 FQNEAQ (reference sequence). This CDR3 comprises 16 residues. The CDR3 loop reads CASSSQGAAFPDTQYF. The CDR3, as DNA: TGTGCCAGCAGTTCTCAGGGGGCTGCGTTCCCAGATACGCAGTATTTT.

The J gene is TRBJ1-5, the V gene TRBV12-3 or TRBV12-4; 8 nucleotides match TRBD1. The CDR3 totals 13 residues. V lost 8 bases to trimming and J lost 5 bases; unmatched junction nucleotides: 5. The DNA for the CDR3 is TGTGCCAGCGGCCAACAGGGGGATCAGCCCCAGCATTTT. Translation: CASGQQGDQPQHF.

The chain joins TRBV6-5 to TRBJ1-1, with 9 bases fitting TRBD1. CDR3 length equals 14 residues. Germline V lookup: CDR1 MNHEY, CDR2 SVGAGI. J lost 5 bases, V lost 5 bases, and 6 bases had no gene match. CDR3 in amino acids: CASSPGTGRTEAFF. The DNA of the CDR3 is TGTGCCAGCAGTCCCGGGACAGGGAGGACTGAAGCTTTCTTT.